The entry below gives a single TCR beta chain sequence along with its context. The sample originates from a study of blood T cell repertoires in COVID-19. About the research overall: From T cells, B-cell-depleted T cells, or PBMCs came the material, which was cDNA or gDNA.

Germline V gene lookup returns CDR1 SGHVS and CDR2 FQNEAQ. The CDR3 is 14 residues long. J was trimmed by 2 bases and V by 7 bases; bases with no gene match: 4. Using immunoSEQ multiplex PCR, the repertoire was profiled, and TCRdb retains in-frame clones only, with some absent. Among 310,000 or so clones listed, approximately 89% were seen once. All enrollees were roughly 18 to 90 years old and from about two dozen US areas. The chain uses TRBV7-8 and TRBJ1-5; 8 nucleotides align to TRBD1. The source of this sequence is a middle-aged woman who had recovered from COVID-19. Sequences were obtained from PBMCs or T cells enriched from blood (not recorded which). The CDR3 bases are TGTGCCAGCACAGGACAGGGCGGCAATCAGCCCCAGCATTTT. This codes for CASTGQGGNQPQHF.